The present entry profiles one TCR beta chain with its context. As yet, its antigen is unknown. Constant-segment primers and 5'RACE yielded cDNA libraries for TCR alpha and TCR beta, each carrying sample barcodes and UMIs. TCRdb reprocessed the 5' RACE reads with MiXCR, giving one entry per CDR3 protein. Among about 90,000 distinct CDR3 sequences listed, approximately 16% were seen once. These data originate in a study of T-cell memory formation after mild COVID-19. Study-level results: Contracting clones localized mainly to CM and EM when CD4+ and mainly to EMRA when CD8+.

This TCR was sampled from a man in his late teens or twenties who had mild COVID-19 (a few samples of this study predate the infection). Cell type and time point are not known. The sample consisted of PBMCs or a T cell subset sorted from them (not recorded which).

The CDR3 DNA is TGCAGCGTTGCGGACATGAGCTCTGGAAACACCATATATTTT. This sequence encodes CSVADMSSGNTIYF. The chain is built from TRBV29-1 and TRBJ1-3; D may be TRBD1 (5 bases). Trimming took off 4 bases at V and 0 bases at J, with 10 bases between the two ends. CDR3 length: 14 amino acids. The germline gives CDR1 SQVTM, CDR2 ANQGSEA.